This T cell receptor (beta chain) was recovered during a study of T cell responses to AZD1222 COVID-19 vaccine. Measured with immunoSEQ multiplex PCR; TCRdb has only the in-frame clones, and not every one. Found here are 150,000 to 200,000 clones, 88% of them singletons; the top ten hold around 10%. This CDR3 contains 13 residues. Trimming took 7 bases from V and 10 from J, leaving 19 bases between them. Germline lookup yields CDR1 MDHEN and CDR2 SYDVKM. The sample in question was peripheral blood, obtained 28 days after the second AZD1222 dose. This receptor was identified in an adult who received the AZD1222 COVID-19 vaccine. The chain recombines TRBV28 with TRBJ1-1; tentative D call: TRBD1 (5 bases). CDR3 in amino acids: CASNDSVKRGAFF. CDR3 bases: TGTGCCAGCAACGACAGCGTCAAACGAGGAGCTTTCTTT.